The T cell receptor (beta chain) under discussion was sequenced for a study of a mutant IDH1 vaccine in newly diagnosed glioma. Findings and caveats of the study: The occurrence of vaccine-induced immune responses was seen in approximately 92% of patients.

Time point here: week 47, end of study. In the vaccine, a single dose held 300 ug of the mutant IDH1 20-mer peptide, along with topical imiquimod. As for this clone: Antigen unknown.

CDR1 MDHEN and CDR2 SYDVKM come from the germline V gene. Trimming removed 3 bases at V and 1 base at J, with 9 bases between. This CDR3 comprises 14 residues. This table comes from immunoSEQ multiplex PCR, and its TCRdb copy is limited to in-frame clones, with some not included. This sample has fewer than 95,000 clones, with approximately 78% found just once. The genes are TRBV28 and TRBJ2-5, with a tentative D call TRBD2 (6 bases). This sequence originates from a man between 40 and 49 years old with glioma. The sequencing used PBMCs, collected from a glioma patient whose treatment included an IDH1 peptide vaccine. The CDR3 reads CASSFSGVQETQYF. For the CDR3, the DNA is TGTGCCAGCAGTTTCTCGGGGGTCCAAGAGACCCAGTACTTC.